These 20 T cell receptor beta chains were all obtained from the same sample, sequenced in a study of identical twins. MiXCR, run by TCRdb on the 5' RACE reads, gives a single entry per CDR3 protein. The sample holds around 1.7 million distinct CDR3 sequences, roughly a third seen once. Sample: cord blood. The receptors come from a newborn girl in good health.

This clonotype was seen more than once but under ten times. V usage is TRBV5-1 and J usage is TRBJ1-1, with a weak D call TRBD1 (6 bases). The CDR3 runs to 12 residues. CDR1 is SGHRS and CDR2 is YFSETQ in the germline V gene. The ends were cut back, 6 bases at V and 9 bases at J, with 15 bases in the middle. In nucleotides, the CDR3 is TGCGCCAGCATTCTTCAGGGGCGAAAAGCTTTCTTT. It codes for CASILQGRKAFF.

The table lists this clonotype with a few counts. This chain links TRBV28 with TRBJ1-1; D gene uncertain. V was cut by 3 bases and J by 3 bases, with 8 bases left in between. CDR3 size: 13 residues. Per the germline V gene, CDR1 is MDHEN and CDR2 is SYDVKM. CDR3 nucleotide sequence: TGTGCCAGCAGTTTCAGCGGGTACACTGAAGCTTTCTTT. Residues: CASSFSGYTEAFF.

This clonotype was picked up a small number of times. This chain connects TRBV29-1 to TRBJ2-2; TRBD2 is a possible D gene (5 bases). The germline gives CDR1 SQVTM, CDR2 ANQGSEA. The germline V and J ends were trimmed by 4 bases and 4 bases, with 7 bases remaining between them. The length of the CDR3 is 12 residues. The CDR3 DNA reads as TGCAGCGTTGGAGGAGGCACCGGGGAGCTGTTTTTT. As protein: CSVGGGTGELFF.

This clonotype was counted between two and nine times. The chain has TRBV5-1 and TRBJ2-7; 14 nucleotides agree with TRBD2. This CDR3 region has 17 residues. V lost 2 bases and J lost 3; bases outside the gene matches: 7. Germline lookup yields CDR1 SGHRS and CDR2 YFSETQ. As DNA, the CDR3 is TGCGCCAGCAGCTTAGGACTAGCGGGAGGTCCCATCTACGAGCAGTACTTC. Amino acid sequence: CASSLGLAGGPIYEQYF.

V gene TRBV12-5 combines with J gene TRBJ2-4; 10 nucleotides agree with TRBD2. Matching the DNA end better, TRBJ2-5 makes the J call doubtful. This CDR3 comprises 16 residues. Germline V gene data show CDR1 as LGHNT and CDR2 as FRNRAP. Written as DNA, the CDR3 is TGTGCTAGTGGTTTGGTACTAGCGGGGAGGGAAGAGACCCAGTACTTC. The encoded protein is CASGLVLAGREETQYF.

V and J are TRBV11-2 and TRBJ1-2; D gene uncertain. Looked up from germline, CDR1 is SGHAT and CDR2 is FQNNGV. CDR3 size: 16 residues. Trimming cost V 0 bases and J 7 bases, with 18 bases left between them. The CDR3 DNA reads TGTGCCAGCAGCTTAGATCAAAGGGTTGCAGAATCTGGCTACACCTTC. It is translated as CASSLDQRVAESGYTF.

The chain is built from TRBV20-1 and TRBJ2-1; 9 nucleotides agree with TRBD2. Trimming took 5 bases from V and 0 from J; bases not matched to a gene: 5. Germline assignment: CDR1 DFQATT and CDR2 SNEGSKA (reference sequence). This CDR3 has 15 amino acids. CDR3 nucleotides: TGCAGTGCTCCTAGTAGCGGGAGCTCCTACAATGAGCAGTTCTTC. Amino acid sequence: CSAPSSGSSYNEQFF.

The rearrangement joins TRBV6-1 to TRBJ1-2; D possibly corresponds to TRBD1 (5 bases). The germline V gene has CDR1 MNHNS and CDR2 SASEGT. The CDR3 extends over 15 amino acids. Trimming took 8 bases from V and 3 from J, leaving 19 bases between them. The CDR3 DNA is TGTGCCAGCCGGGAAGGGGCCGTCCTTCACTATGGCTACACCTTC. As protein: CASREGAVLHYGYTF.

This chain joins TRBV27 and TRBJ1-6; possibly TRBD1 for D (6 bases). The CDR3 contains 15 residues. CDR1 and CDR2 (germline): MNHEY, SMNVEV (reference sequence). Trimming left V 6 bases short and J 4 bases short, with 13 bases between. This CDR3 is CASSHKGQYNSPLHF. CDR3 in DNA: TGTGCCAGCAGCCATAAGGGACAATATAATTCACCCCTCCACTTT.

This chain connects TRBV12-3 or TRBV12-4 to TRBJ2-2; 11 bases align to TRBD2. After removal of 6 bases from V and 7 bases from J, the junction contained 16 bases not matched to a gene. The CDR3 is 18 amino acids. The chain's CDR3 is CASSTHDRLAGRGGELFF. The CDR3 bases are TGTGCCAGCAGCACCCACGACAGACTAGCGGGACGGGGCGGGGAGCTGTTTTTT.

The rearrangement joins TRBV7-9 to TRBJ1-1; maybe TRBD1 (5 bases). CDR1 is SEHNR, CDR2 FQNEAQ, per germline (reference sequence). V shed 0 bases and J shed 1 base, with 12 bases lying between them. This CDR3 contains 16 residues. DNA for the CDR3: TGTGCCAGCAGCTTAGCGGGGGAAGGGAGGAACACTGAAGCTTTCTTT. Protein product: CASSLAGEGRNTEAFF. The variable domain in full, completed from reference TRBV7-9 and TRBJ1-1, reads DTGVSQNPRHKITKRGQNVTFRCDPISEHNRLYWYRQTLGQGPEFLTYFQNEAQLEKSRLLSDRFSAERPKGSFSTLEIQRTEQGDSAMYLCASSLAGEGRNTEAFFGQGTRLTVV.

The chain couples TRBV6-2 or TRBV6-3 to TRBJ2-5; perhaps TRBD2 as D (6 bases). Trimming shortened V by 2 bases and J by 11 bases, and 24 bases separated the two germline ends. This CDR3 contains 16 residues. CDR1 MNHEY and CDR2 SVGEGT come from the germline V gene. The CDR3 nucleotides read TGTGCCAGCAGTTACAGTCGGGGAGTCCGTAGCGGTGAGCAGTACTTC. Amino acids: CASSYSRGVRSGEQYF.

This clonotype was detected only a few times. V usage is TRBV20-1 and J usage is TRBJ2-3, with a weak D call TRBD1 (6 bases). The CDR3 is 16 amino acids. The V and J ends lost 5 bases and 2 bases respectively, with 20 bases between them. The germline V gene has CDR1 DFQATT and CDR2 SNEGSKA (reference sequence). DNA of the CDR3: TGCAGTGCTCCCCGGGACACCCCTAGGGACACAGATACGCAGTATTTT. Translating gives CSAPRDTPRDTDTQYF.

Here the CDR3 DNA reads TGTGCCAGCAGTTACGGGCAGGGTGTTCGGAACACTGAAGCTTTCTTT. Amino acids: CASSYGQGVRNTEAFF. This chain uses TRBV6-6 with TRBJ1-1, with a possible D match to TRBD1 (5 bases). CDR3 length equals 16 residues. The germline V and J ends were trimmed by 2 bases and 1 base, with 14 bases remaining between them. Germline CDR1 and CDR2: MNHNY and SVGAGI (reference sequence).

This clonotype was detected once. The junction does not match germline at one end; this may be a read error. The chain recombines TRBV11-2 with TRBJ2-7, with 9 positions matching TRBD1. CDR1 SGHAT and CDR2 FQNNGV come from the germline V gene. This CDR3 region has 16 residues. CDR3: CVSSQIPGQGSYEQYF. Written as DNA, the CDR3 is TGTGTCAGCAGCCAAATTCCGGGACAGGGCTCCTACGAGCAGTACTTC.

This clonotype was recorded only once. This chain joins TRBV7-9 and TRBJ2-1, with 8 bases that match TRBD2. The CDR3 has 19 residues. The germline V gene has CDR1 SEHNR and CDR2 FQNEAQ (reference sequence). The trim removed 1 base at V and 5 bases at J, leaving 16 bases unmatched. For the CDR3, the DNA is TGTGCCAGCAGCTTAGGTATTCTAGCGGGTACCGGTGGCAACAATGAGCAGTTCTTC. Amino acid sequence: CASSLGILAGTGGNNEQFF.

This clonotype was picked up many times. V gene TRBV29-1 combines with J gene TRBJ2-7; the D is unclear. Germline assignment: CDR1 SQVTM and CDR2 ANQGSEA. V gave up 8 bases and J gave up 5 bases, with 13 bases separating them. The CDR3 length is 11 residues. The CDR3 DNA is TGCAGCCTAGGCGGCAACCACGAGCAGTACTTC. Amino acids: CSLGGNHEQYF.

This clonotype was detected ten times or more. The rearrangement joins TRBV5-6 to TRBJ2-7; weak D call: TRBD1 (5 bases). Trimming removed 5 bases from V and 2 bases from J, with 14 bases in between. The CDR3 length is 14 residues. The V gene's germline CDR1 is SGHDT and CDR2 YYEEEE. This chain's CDR3 is CASSPGLGTYEQYF. The CDR3 coding sequence is TGTGCCAGCAGTCCAGGGTTGGGGACCTACGAGCAGTACTTC.

This clonotype was found a few times. The chain is built from TRBV16 and TRBJ1-1; unclear D gene. Per the germline V gene, CDR1 is KGHSY and CDR2 is FQNENV. The CDR3 loop spans 11 amino acids. Trimming took off 0 bases at V and 11 bases at J, with 7 bases between the two ends. The CDR3 spells CASSQSTRAFF. The DNA of the CDR3 is TGTGCCAGCAGCCAATCGACTAGGGCTTTCTTT.

The rearrangement uses TRBV3-1 and TRBJ2-1; TRBD2 matches 7 bases. This CDR3 spans 16 amino acids. Germline CDR1 and CDR2: LGHDT and YNNKEL (reference sequence). V trimming: 3 bases; J trimming: 4 bases; junction bases outside the gene matches: 9. CDR3 bases: TGTGCCAGCAGCCATCGCGGACGGGGGGTTTACAATGAGCAGTTCTTC. It encodes CASSHRGRGVYNEQFF.